The 32 T cell receptor beta chains listed next were all sequenced from one sample in a study of blood T cell repertoires in COVID-19. Measured with immunoSEQ multiplex PCR; TCRdb has only the in-frame clones, and not every one. The sample carries under 200,000 clones, 75% to 85% recorded once. The sequenced sample consisted of peripheral blood. The receptor set was obtained from a human donor in a cohort sampled during active COVID-19.

The CDR3 reads CASSFRGLGANVLTF. CDR3 DNA sequence: TGTGCCAGCAGCTTTAGGGGGCTTGGGGCCAACGTCCTGACTTTC. The V and J genes are TRBV7-9 and TRBJ2-6; 7 bases map to TRBD1. Per germline, CDR1 SEHNR and CDR2 FQNEAQ (reference sequence). Unmatched junction bases numbered 2, after V lost 3 bases and J lost 3 bases. The CDR3 has 15 residues.

The chain's CDR3 is CASSLFPGQGHEQYF. The CDR3 DNA sequence: TGTGCCAGCAGCTTATTTCCGGGACAGGGCCACGAGCAGTACTTC. V gene TRBV7-3 combines with J gene TRBJ2-7, with 9 nucleotides matching TRBD1. The junction had 7 bases not matched to a gene; V was cut back by 2 bases and J by 5 bases. This CDR3 has 15 amino acids. Germline assignment: CDR1 SGHTA and CDR2 FQGTGA.

The rearrangement joins TRBV28 to TRBJ1-5, with D tentatively TRBD1 (6 bases). The germline gives CDR1 MDHEN, CDR2 SYDVKM. Trimming cost V 5 bases and J 0 bases, with 17 bases left between them. The CDR3 has 17 amino acids. The CDR3 reads CASSIAADSISNQPQHF. DNA of the CDR3: TGTGCCAGCAGTATCGCGGCGGACAGTATTAGCAATCAGCCCCAGCATTTT.

The rearrangement joins TRBV5-1 to TRBJ1-5; D call uncertain. The germline V gene has CDR1 SGHRS and CDR2 YFSETQ. CDR3 length: 14 residues. V lost 4 bases and J lost 6, with 14 bases in between. CDR3 DNA: TGCGCCAGCAGCCCGCGGGATGGGGTTCAGCCCCAGCATTTT. Protein: CASSPRDGVQPQHF.

CDR3 residues: CASTSGQETQYF. DNA for the CDR3: TGTGCCAGCACCTCCGGGCAAGAGACCCAGTACTTC. V gene TRBV28 combines with J gene TRBJ2-5; no reliable D call. Trimming took 7 bases from V and 2 from J, leaving 8 bases between them. The CDR3 length is 12 residues. Germline CDR1 MDHEN, CDR2 SYDVKM.

The chain is built from TRBV27 and TRBJ2-1; 8 positions agree with TRBD2. The V gene end was trimmed by 0 bases and the J gene end by 2 bases; junction bases not matched to a gene: 3. The germline gives CDR1 MNHEY, CDR2 SMNVEV (reference sequence). The length of the CDR3 is 16 residues. CDR3 sequence reads: CASSLSSGITYNEQFF. As DNA, the CDR3 is TGTGCCAGCAGTTTATCTAGCGGGATTACCTACAATGAGCAGTTCTTC.

DNA for the CDR3: TGCGCCAGCAGCCCTCGACGGGGACTCTCCTACGAGCAGTACTTC. Its translation is CASSPRRGLSYEQYF. This rearrangement joins TRBV10-1 to TRBJ2-7, with D possibly matching TRBD2 (6 bases). CDR1 is WNHNN and CDR2 is SYGVQD in the germline V gene (reference sequence). CDR3 length: 15 amino acids. V was pared by 6 bases and J by 0 bases, with 15 bases between.

Comments on this clone: The limits of the CDR3 on the DNA are not certain, so only TCRdb's listed CDR3 is given. The chain combines TRBV5-6 with TRBJ2-7; the table's D call, TRBD1, has no DNA check behind it. Both ends counted, the CDR3 spans 13 residues. In germline, CDR1 is SGHDT, CDR2 YYEEEE. The CDR3 region is CASSWGQGSRANF.

This clone was detected only a few times. The rearrangement links TRBV5-1 to TRBJ2-3, with D tentatively TRBD2 (6 bases). Germline lookup yields CDR1 SGHRS and CDR2 YFSETQ. Trimming shortened V by 6 bases and J by 2 bases, and 13 bases separated the two germline ends. This CDR3 is 14 amino acids long. The CDR3 is CASKGGADTDTQYF. CDR3 DNA: TGCGCCAGCAAAGGCGGGGCTGACACAGATACGCAGTATTTT.

The chain is built from TRBV11-2 and TRBJ2-4, with D perhaps matching TRBD2 (5 bases). V was shortened by 3 bases and J by 0 bases, with 15 bases between the two germline ends. This CDR3 comprises 17 residues. Germline V gene sequence: CDR1 SGHAT, CDR2 FQNNGV. CDR3: CASSLFVSGLAKNIQYF. For the CDR3, the DNA is TGTGCCAGCAGCTTGTTCGTGAGCGGTTTAGCCAAAAACATTCAGTACTTC.

V is TRBV7-2 and J is TRBJ2-7; 7 bases line up with TRBD2. The CDR3 spans 15 residues. V trimming: 4 bases; J trimming: 3 bases; junction bases outside the gene matches: 9. CDR1 SGHTA and CDR2 FQGNSA come from the germline V gene. The CDR3 DNA is TGTGCCAGCAGCTCTAACATACTAGCGAGCTACGAGCAGTACTTC. It encodes CASSSNILASYEQYF. The complete variable domain, with remaining parts taken from reference TRBV7-2 and TRBJ2-7, reads GAGVSQSPSNKVTEKGKDVELRCDPISGHTALYWYRQSLGQGLEFLIYFQGNSAPDKSGLPSDRFSAERTGGSVSTLTIQRTQQEDSAVYLCASSSNILASYEQYFGPGTRLTVT.

The J gene is TRBJ1-2, the V gene TRBV6-9; the D is unclear. Germline-derived CDR1 and CDR2 are MNHGY and SVAAGI. The CDR3 is made up of 12 amino acids. The V gene lost 7 bases and the J gene lost 4 bases, with 10 bases spanning the gap. DNA of the CDR3: TGTGCCAGCATGGGTACGGGCTATGGCTACACCTTC. Amino acids: CASMGTGYGYTF.

V and J are TRBV6-4 and TRBJ2-2, with 12 bases aligning to TRBD2. V was pared by 3 bases and J by 0 bases, with 2 bases of the junction left unmatched. Looked up from germline, CDR1 is MRHNA and CDR2 is SNTAGT. This CDR3 contains 17 residues. CDR3 nucleotides: TGTGCCAGCAGTGAAGCTAGCGGGAGGGCGAACACCGGGGAGCTGTTTTTT. It specifies CASSEASGRANTGELFF.

The chain has TRBV28 and TRBJ2-1; 10 positions agree with TRBD2. Trimming cost V 6 bases and J 2 bases; bases outside gene matches: 1. The CDR3 consists of 14 residues. Germline V CDR1 and CDR2: MDHEN, SYDVKM. CDR3 bases: TGTGCCAGCAGACTAGCGGGACCCTACAATGAGCAGTTCTTC. Translated: CASRLAGPYNEQFF.

The chain carries TRBV7-9 and TRBJ2-7, with TRBD2 as a possible D gene (5 bases). The germline gives CDR1 SEHNR, CDR2 FQNEAQ (reference sequence). The CDR3 consists of 13 residues. V was clipped by 3 bases and J by 0 bases, with 6 bases between them. CDR3 nucleotides: TGTGCCAGCAGCTTGGACTTCTCCTACGAGCAGTACTTC. Protein product: CASSLDFSYEQYF.

This clone was found once. The chain carries TRBV21-1 and TRBJ2-3; TRBD2 is the table's D call and was not checked against the DNA. TRBV21-1 is classified as a pseudogene. The CDR3 totals 20 residues. CDR3 coding DNA: TGTGCCAACAGCAGTCCCCTAGGTGTCCCCTTAGCGGGAGAGGCCGGTTTGCAGTATTTT. This encodes CANSSPLGVPLAGEAGLQYF.

This clone was observed a handful of times. The chain recombines TRBV6-2 or TRBV6-3 with TRBJ2-7, with TRBD1 matching over 7 bases. V was pared by 6 bases and J by 4 bases, with 9 bases of the junction left unmatched. The CDR3 runs 14 residues. Germline CDR1 reads MNHEY; CDR2 reads SVGEGT. This chain's CDR3 is CASSETGSGYEQYF. CDR3 sequence (DNA): TGTGCCAGCAGCGAGACAGGGTCAGGGTACGAGCAGTACTTC.

The rearrangement uses TRBV7-3 and TRBJ2-7; the match to TRBD1 covers 12 bases. Per the germline V gene, CDR1 is SGHTA and CDR2 is FQGTGA. The CDR3 extends over 14 amino acids. After removal of 5 bases from V and 5 bases from J, the junction contained 4 bases not matched to a gene. The CDR3 bases are TGTGCCAGCAGCCCCGGGACAGGGGGCGACGAGCAGTACTTC. Its translation: CASSPGTGGDEQYF. Using reference TRBV7-3 and TRBJ2-7 for the parts outside the CDR3, the full variable domain is GAGVSQTPSNKVTEKGKYVELRCDPISGHTALYWYRQSLGQGPEFLIYFQGTGAADDSGLPNDRFFAVRPEGSVSTLKIQRTERGDSAVYLCASSPGTGGDEQYFGPGTRLTVT.

The rearrangement joins TRBV4-3 to TRBJ2-6; tentatively, D is TRBD2 (6 bases). Germline CDR1 reads LGHNA; CDR2 reads YSLEER. The CDR3 covers 16 residues. With 1 base removed from V and 2 bases from J, the gap between germline ends came to 9 bases. Here the CDR3 DNA reads TGCGCCAGCAGCCAAGTAGGAGGGACTGGGGCCAACGTCCTGACTTTC. This translates into CASSQVGGTGANVLTF.

The chain joins TRBV7-9 to TRBJ2-7; the match to TRBD1 covers 7 bases. Germline assignment: CDR1 SEHNR and CDR2 FQNEAQ (reference sequence). The trim removed 1 base at V and 2 bases at J, leaving 2 bases unmatched. The CDR3 sequence is 14 residues long. CDR3: CASSLGTGPYEQYF. CDR3 nucleotides: TGTGCCAGCAGCTTAGGGACAGGACCCTACGAGCAGTACTTC.

This chain uses TRBV21-1 with TRBJ1-6; TRBD1 reflects the table's D call only, with no check against the DNA. TRBV21-1 constitutes a pseudogene. The CDR3 loop spans 15 amino acids. The CDR3 DNA sequence: TGTGCCAGCAGCAAGACAGGGTGTGGTAATTCACCCCTCCACTTT. Its protein product is CASSKTGCGNSPLHF.

This sequence joins TRBV6-5 and TRBJ1-1; 7 positions match TRBD1. CDR1 MNHEY and CDR2 SVGAGI come from the germline V gene. The V gene end was trimmed by 2 bases and the J gene end by 11 bases; junction bases not matched to a gene: 5. The CDR3 is 12 amino acids. CDR3 coding DNA: TGTGCCAGCAGTTACACGACAGGGATTGCTTTCTTT. It is translated as CASSYTTGIAFF.

The chain couples TRBV10-1 to TRBJ2-5; a possible D gene is TRBD1 (6 bases). The CDR3 has 15 amino acids. Trimming stripped 0 bases from V and 5 bases from J, with 13 bases between. Germline values: CDR1 WNHNN, CDR2 SYGVQD (reference sequence). CDR3 sequence reads: CASSESANREETQYF. The CDR3 DNA reads TGCGCCAGCAGTGAGTCGGCCAACAGGGAGGAGACCCAGTACTTC.

V is TRBV5-1 and J is TRBJ1-2; weak D call: TRBD1 (6 bases). Trimming shortened V by 3 bases and J by 3 bases, and 12 bases separated the two germline ends. Germline CDR1 SGHRS, CDR2 YFSETQ. This CDR3 region has 14 residues. CDR3 sequence (DNA): TGCGCCAGCAGCTACGGGACACCCTACTATGGCTACACCTTC. It encodes CASSYGTPYYGYTF. The entire variable domain, with the rest obtained from reference TRBV5-1 and TRBJ1-2, is as follows: KAGVTQTPRYLIKTRGQQVTLSCSPISGHRSVSWYQQTPGQGLQFLFEYFSETQRNKGNFPGRFSGRQFSNSRSEMNVSTLELGDSALYLCASSYGTPYYGYTFGSGTRLTVV.

The chain joins TRBV6-5 to TRBJ2-1, with 7 bases aligning to TRBD1. CDR1 and CDR2 from the germline V gene are MNHEY and SVGAGI. V shed 1 base and J 8 bases; nucleotides not matched to a gene: 5. This CDR3 region has 14 residues. This chain's CDR3 is CASSYFGTADEQFF. The DNA of the CDR3 is TGTGCCAGCAGTTACTTTGGGACAGCCGATGAGCAGTTCTTC.

This clone was counted once. This chain links TRBV18 with TRBJ1-6; D is unclear. This CDR3 has 15 amino acids. The V end lost 3 bases, the J end lost 0 bases, and 6 bases lay between the germline ends. Germline CDR1 and CDR2: KGHSH and LQKENI. In DNA form, the CDR3 reads TGTGCCAGCTCACCGGAGAGCTCCTATAATTCACCCCTCCACTTT. Residues: CASSPESSYNSPLHF.

This clone has a single count. The chain carries TRBV19 and TRBJ2-2; D is undetermined. The CDR3 is 13 amino acids. The V and J ends lost 6 bases and 5 bases respectively, with 10 bases between them. Germline V gene lookup returns CDR1 LNHDA and CDR2 SQIVND (reference sequence). This CDR3 reads CASSSGQTGELFF. In DNA form, the CDR3 reads TGTGCCAGTAGCTCTGGGCAAACCGGGGAGCTGTTTTTT.

The chain links TRBV7-9 to TRBJ2-6, with unresolved D. The CDR3 is 16 amino acids. Germline V CDR1 and CDR2: SEHNR, FQNEAQ (reference sequence). V shed 5 bases and J shed 1 base, with 12 bases lying between them. CDR3 sequence: CASSPPVVSGANVLTF. CDR3 sequence (DNA): TGTGCCAGCAGCCCTCCGGTGGTATCTGGGGCCAACGTCCTGACTTTC.

This CDR3 is CASSSQGARGANVLTF. The DNA for the CDR3 is TGTGCCAGCAGTTCTCAGGGGGCGAGAGGGGCCAACGTCCTGACTTTC. This chain uses TRBV27 with TRBJ2-6; 8 bases fit TRBD1. Unmatched junction bases numbered 6, after V lost 4 bases and J lost 4 bases. The CDR3 runs 16 residues. Germline V gene data show CDR1 as MNHEY and CDR2 as SMNVEV (reference sequence).

The V and J genes are TRBV5-8 and TRBJ2-7; no reliable D call. CDR3 length equals 14 residues. V shed 0 bases and J shed 1 base, with 8 bases lying between them. Per germline, CDR1 SGHTS and CDR2 YDEGEE. CDR3 in amino acids: CASSLGARSYEQYF. Here the CDR3 DNA reads TGTGCCAGCAGCTTGGGGGCAAGGTCCTACGAGCAGTACTTC. Based on the CDR3 plus reference TRBV5-8 and TRBJ2-7, the full variable domain is EAGVTQSPTHLIKTRGQQATLRCSPISGHTSVYWYQQALGLGLQFLLWYDEGEERNRGNFPPRFSGRQFPNYSSELNVNALELEDSALYLCASSLGARSYEQYFGPGTRLTVT.

The gene calls are TRBV19 and TRBJ2-1; 11 bases are shared with TRBD2. The length of the CDR3 is 15 residues. CDR1 and CDR2 from the germline V gene are LNHDA and SQIVND (reference sequence). V shed 7 bases and J 8 bases; nucleotides not matched to a gene: 10. This chain's CDR3 is CASKVNSGRAYEQFF. CDR3 DNA sequence: TGTGCCAGTAAGGTTAATAGCGGGAGGGCCTATGAGCAGTTCTTC.

This chain connects TRBV28 to TRBJ2-3; 9 nucleotides agree with TRBD1. V shed 5 bases and J 3 bases; nucleotides not matched to a gene: 6. The CDR3 extends over 15 amino acids. Germline V lookup: CDR1 MDHEN, CDR2 SYDVKM. The DNA for the CDR3 is TGTGCCAGCAGTCCACAGGGGGCCGAGACAGATACGCAGTATTTT. It encodes CASSPQGAETDTQYF.